Below are 6 T cell receptor beta chains sequenced from a single sample in a study of human T cells and chemical hapten exposure. TCRdb called the RACE reads again in MiXCR, with one record for every CDR3 protein. The repertoire holds about 120,000 distinct CDR3 sequences, with roughly 14% as singletons. Described time point: pre-sensitization, week 0. The treatment: therapeutic diphenylcyclopropenone sensitization with weekly scalp DPC. Here the sequenced sample was whole blood, taken in connection with sensitization to the hapten diphenylcyclopropenone (DPC). The receptor set was obtained from a woman in her late teens or twenties with alopecia areata. Some clones in this sample may be carry-over from other donors' samples.

The J gene is TRBJ1-2, the V gene TRBV2, with D possibly matching TRBD1 (6 bases). The length of the CDR3 is 15 residues. The V gene lost 0 bases and the J gene lost 4 bases, with 12 bases spanning the gap. CDR1 and CDR2 from the germline V gene are SNHLY and FYNNEI. The CDR3 loop is CASSEARTDLYGYTF. DNA for the CDR3: TGTGCCAGCAGTGAAGCTCGGACAGACCTCTATGGCTACACCTTC.

V and J are TRBV28 and TRBJ2-5; D possibly corresponds to TRBD2 (6 bases). Per germline, CDR1 MDHEN and CDR2 SYDVKM. The ends were cut back, 2 bases at V and 2 bases at J, with 15 bases in the middle. The CDR3 contains 16 residues. The CDR3 loop reads CASSLAGLNKQETQYF. The CDR3 bases are TGTGCCAGCAGTTTAGCCGGACTAAACAAGCAAGAGACCCAGTACTTC.

This clonotype was counted between two and nine times. This chain joins TRBV30 and TRBJ1-5; D is unclear. Trimming took off 4 bases at V and 8 bases at J, with 15 bases between the two ends. Germline values: CDR1 GTSNPN, CDR2 SVGIG (reference sequence). The CDR3 spans 13 residues. The CDR3 loop reads CAWTRTAGEPQHF. Here the CDR3 DNA reads TGTGCCTGGACGAGGACTGCTGGGGAGCCCCAGCATTTT.

As to this clonotype: The DNA is omitted, as the CDR3 cannot be located on it reliably, and the CDR3 follows TCRdb's listing. The chain employs TRBV21-1 and TRBJ2-6; the D call TRBD2 from the table was never checked on the DNA. TRBV21-1 is shown as a pseudogene. The CDR3 totals 17 residues, both ends included. Here the CDR3 reads CASSKGAWGAGANVLTF.

This clonotype occurred a few times. This chain's CDR3 is CASSKHSARAHEQYF. As DNA, the CDR3 is TGTGCCAGCAGCAAACATTCGGCCCGAGCTCACGAGCAGTACTTC. The chain couples TRBV21-1 to TRBJ2-7; TRBD2 reflects the table's D call only, with no check against the DNA. TRBV21-1 has pseudogene status. This CDR3 is built from 15 residues.

The rearrangement uses TRBV5-5 and TRBJ1-6; 10 bases fit TRBD1. The CDR3 extends over 14 amino acids. CDR1 and CDR2 (germline): SGHKS, YYEKEE (reference sequence). V dropped 2 bases and J dropped 10; count of bases not matched to a gene: 3. CDR3 protein: CASSFAGQGSPLHF. Written as DNA, the CDR3 is TGTGCCAGCAGCTTCGCGGGACAGGGGTCACCCCTCCACTTT.